These T cell receptor beta chains were read from a single sample in a study of Ad26.COV2.S vaccination and SARS-CoV-2 variants. TCRdb keeps only in-frame clones here, not all; method: immunoSEQ multiplex PCR. The repertoire holds about 260,000 clones, with about 83% as singletons. The sequenced sample was peripheral blood, obtained in a trial of Ad26.COV2.S vaccine versus placebo. These receptors all come from a person aged 18-60 years who received the Ad26.COV2.S COVID-19 vaccine or a placebo. CDR3s include the opening cysteine and the closing phenylalanine or tryptophan. D genes are given only for firm matches. Expanded clones are given a class, and other clones once, few, many or no size at all.

V gene,D gene,J gene,clone size,CDR3 DNA,CDR3 protein
TRBV4-2,.,TRBJ2-6,many,TGTGCCAGCAGCCAAGATGCGGGCTCTGGGGCCAACGTCCTGACTTTC,CASSQDAGSGANVLTF
TRBV2,.,TRBJ1-5,.,TGTGCCAGCAGATCACAGGTTCTAAGCAATCAGCCCCAGCATTTT,CASRSQVLSNQPQHF
TRBV6-4,TRBD2,TRBJ2-7,.,TGTGCCAGCAGTGCCGTAGCGGGGGTGGGCGAGCAGTACTTC,CASSAVAGVGEQYF
TRBV29-1,.,TRBJ1-4,.,TGCAGCGTGACCGGGATTACAACTAATGAAAAACTGTTTTTT,CSVTGITTNEKLFF
TRBV19,.,TRBJ2-3,.,TGTGCCAGCGGGGACACAGATACGCAGTATTTT,CASGDTDTQYF
TRBV18,TRBD2,TRBJ2-5,.,TGTGCCAGCTCACCGGCTAGCGGGGAGACCCAGTACTTC,CASSPASGETQYF
TRBV6-1,.,TRBJ1-4,.,TGTGCCAGCAGTGAAGTTGGCAGGGTCCTGTTTTTT,CASSEVGRVLFF
TRBV13,.,TRBJ2-1,.,TGTGCCAGCAGCCCCCTTAGCGGTGAGCAGTTCTTC,CASSPLSGEQFF
TRBV27,TRBD2,TRBJ2-5,.,TGTGCCAGCAGTGAAACGACTAGCGGACAAGAGACCCAGTACTTC,CASSETTSGQETQYF
TRBV12-3/TRBV12-4,.,TRBJ2-7,.,TGTGCCAGCAGTTTATCCTTGACGGAGCAGTACTTC,CASSLSLTEQYF
TRBV20-1,TRBD2,TRBJ2-3,.,TGCAGTGCCTCACTAGCGAATACGCAGTATTTT,CSASLANTQYF
TRBV3-1/TRBV3-2,.,TRBJ2-6,.,TGTGCCAGCAGCCAAGACTCGCCAGCCACTGGTGTGGGGGCCAACGTCCTGACTTTC,CASSQDSPATGVGANVLTF
TRBV2,.,TRBJ2-1,.,TGTGCCAGCAGTCTGGAGGGCTACAATGAGCAGTTCTTC,CASSLEGYNEQFF
TRBV6-5,.,TRBJ2-5,.,TGTGCCAGCAGCGGAGGAACGTACCAAGAGACCCAGTACTTC,CASSGGTYQETQYF
TRBV7-9,.,TRBJ1-1,.,TGTGCCAGCAGCTATAAATCGATCGGGGCTGAAGCTTTCTTT,CASSYKSIGAEAFF
TRBV5-4,TRBD1,TRBJ1-1,.,TGTGCCAGCAGCTTGGGCGACAGGGAGAACACTGAAGCTTTCTTT,CASSLGDRENTEAFF
TRBV6-4,TRBD2,TRBJ2-1,.,TGTGCCAGCAGAATAGCGGGCCATTACAATGAGCAGTTCTTC,CASRIAGHYNEQFF
TRBV25-1,.,TRBJ1-1,.,TGTGCCAGCGGGGCGTCCATGAACACTGAAGCTTTCTTT,CASGASMNTEAFF
TRBV6-6,TRBD2,TRBJ2-7,.,TGTGCCAGCAGTTACGGCGGGGGGAGCTACGAGCAGTACTTC,CASSYGGGSYEQYF
TRBV6-5,.,TRBJ2-1,.,TGTGCCAGCAGTTACAGCGGCGGGCGTTACGATGAGCAGTTCTTC,CASSYSGGRYDEQFF
TRBV9,.,TRBJ2-1,once,TGTGCCAGCAGCGTAGAAGACTACTACAATGAGCAGTTCTTC,CASSVEDYYNEQFF
TRBV4-1,.,TRBJ1-2,.,TGCGCCAGCAGCCAGGGGGCCGGGGGCTTCTATGGCTACACCTTC,CASSQGAGGFYGYTF
TRBV3-1/TRBV3-2,.,TRBJ2-3,.,TGTGCCAGCAGCCGCCCCCCAGATACGCAGTATTTT,CASSRPPDTQYF
TRBV11-1,TRBD1,TRBJ2-5,.,TGTGCCAGCAGCCCCGACAGGGGGCTGGCAGAGACCCAGTACTTC,CASSPDRGLAETQYF
TRBV21-1,.,TRBJ2-7,.,TGTGCTAGCAGCAAAGGGGGTGAAGGGGGCTGCGAGCAGTACTTC,CASSKGGEGGCEQYF
TRBV5-6,.,TRBJ1-2,.,TGTGCCAGCAGCTCCTCGGCTGACTATGGCTACACCTTC,CASSSSADYGYTF
TRBV27,TRBD1,TRBJ1-2,.,TGTGCCAGCAGTTCCCGGGACAGGGAGTTGGGTGGCTACACCTTC,CASSSRDRELGGYTF
TRBV27,.,TRBJ1-5,few,TGTGCCAGCAGTTCGACTGTAAGGTCCAATCAGCCCCAGCATTTT,CASSSTVRSNQPQHF
TRBV19,TRBD1,TRBJ1-4,.,TGTGCCAGTAGTATAGGCCGGGGGACAGGTTTTAATGAAAAACTGTTTTTT,CASSIGRGTGFNEKLFF
TRBV6-2/TRBV6-3,TRBD2,TRBJ2-5,once,TGTGCCAGCAGTTACGGGCGGGAGGGGGTTGAGACCCAGTACTTC,CASSYGREGVETQYF
TRBV6-2/TRBV6-3,.,TRBJ2-3,.,TGTGCCAGCAGTTACCGTAGTGGGACAGATACGCAGTATTTT,CASSYRSGTDTQYF
TRBV4-1,.,TRBJ1-2,.,TGCGCCAGCAGCCATCTGGGGGCAGAAGAAAACTACACCTTC,CASSHLGAEENYTF
TRBV5-1,TRBD2,TRBJ2-1,.,TGCGCCAGCAGCTCGACTAGCGGGGGGCTGGGTGAGCAGTTCTTC,CASSSTSGGLGEQFF
TRBV6-6,TRBD2,TRBJ2-3,.,TGTGCCAGCAGGCTGACTAGCGGGGGGAACACAGATACGCAGTATTTT,CASRLTSGGNTDTQYF
TRBV2,.,TRBJ1-5,.,TGTGCCAGCAGGAGGCGGGGAGTCGGTCAGCCCCAGCATTTT,CASRRRGVGQPQHF
TRBV7-2,TRBD1,TRBJ2-5,.,TGTGCCAGCAGCTTAGGGACAGGAGAGACCCAGTACTTC,CASSLGTGETQYF
TRBV11-2,.,TRBJ2-2,.,TGTGCCAGCAGCTACACGGCAGGGGCGAACACCGGGGAGCTGTTTTTT,CASSYTAGANTGELFF
TRBV7-2,.,TRBJ1-2,.,TGTGCCAGCAGCTTAGCCCCCGCGCGTGGCTACACCTTC,CASSLAPARGYTF
TRBV28,.,TRBJ1-6,.,TGTGCCAGCAGTAGGGGGAGCTCCTATAATTCACCCCTCCACTTT,CASSRGSSYNSPLHF
TRBV19,TRBD1,TRBJ1-5,.,TGTGCCAGTAGTAGTGACAGGGTATCGGGCAATCAGCCCCAGCATTTT,CASSSDRVSGNQPQHF
TRBV10-3,.,TRBJ1-4,.,TGTGCCATCAGTTCCAGGGCGCCTCGTGAAAAACTGTTTTTT,CAISSRAPREKLFF
TRBV19,.,TRBJ1-2,.,TGTGCCAGTAGTATAGCACCGGGGAGTAACTATGGCTACACCTTC,CASSIAPGSNYGYTF